The source of this T cell receptor (beta chain) is a study of blood T cells in healthy people across ages. Study results and limitations: Investigators viewed diversity estimates from one million T cells as underestimates, the study reported. It was not known whether donors were CMV positive (a possible confounder of expanded clonotype changes). Compared with aged donors, long-lived donors showed fewer expanded clones, suggesting selection. In older individuals, TCR beta diversity per million T cells was lower, falling roughly linearly with age.

The CDR3 extends over 14 amino acids. V was pared by 3 bases and J by 2 bases, with 5 bases between. The V gene's germline CDR1 is SNHLY and CDR2 FYNNEI. A note on this clonotype: The antigen remains undetermined.

The second PCR ran roughly 7 to 11 cycles with a sample-barcoded 5' primer and J-beta primers. TCRdb redid the calling of the 5' RACE reads with MiXCR, one entry per CDR3 protein. The table has around 1,000,000 distinct CDR3 sequences, more than 30% seen once. This chain joins TRBV2 and TRBJ2-6, with no clear D. The sample was blood. This receptor was taken from a man aged 18 to 30 in good health. CDR3 in DNA: TGTGCCAGCAGTGAGGAAACTGGGGCCAACGTCCTGACTTTC. Protein sequence: CASSEETGANVLTF.